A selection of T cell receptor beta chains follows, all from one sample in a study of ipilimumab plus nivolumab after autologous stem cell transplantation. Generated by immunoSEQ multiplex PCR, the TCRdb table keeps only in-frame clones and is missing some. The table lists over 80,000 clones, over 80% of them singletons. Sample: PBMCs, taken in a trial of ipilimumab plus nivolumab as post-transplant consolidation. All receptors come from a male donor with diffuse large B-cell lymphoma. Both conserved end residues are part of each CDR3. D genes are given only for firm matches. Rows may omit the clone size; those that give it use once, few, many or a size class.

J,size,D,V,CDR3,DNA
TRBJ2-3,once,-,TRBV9,CASSVGRRSSTDTQYF,TGTGCCAGCAGCGTAGGTCGGAGGTCTAGCACAGATACGCAGTATTTT
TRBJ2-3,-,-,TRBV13,CASSSTLGTQYF,TGTGCCAGCAGCTCAACGCTGGGTACGCAGTATTTT
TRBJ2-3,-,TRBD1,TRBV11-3,CASGRRQGATDTQYF,TGTGCCAGCGGACGACGACAGGGGGCTACAGATACGCAGTATTTT
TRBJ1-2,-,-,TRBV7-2,CASSLGATATNYGYTF,TGTGCCAGCAGCTTAGGAGCGACAGCGACTAACTATGGCTACACCTTC
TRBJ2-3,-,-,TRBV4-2,CASSQAGSSTDTQYF,TGTGCCAGCAGCCAGGCTGGTAGCTCCACAGATACGCAGTATTTT
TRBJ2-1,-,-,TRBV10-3,CAISESDAGAVQFF,TGTGCCATCAGTGAGTCTGACGCGGGGGCGGTGCAGTTCTTC
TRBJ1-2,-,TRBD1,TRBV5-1,CASSFQGGSIYGYTF,TGCGCCAGCAGCTTTCAGGGGGGCAGCATCTATGGCTACACCTTC
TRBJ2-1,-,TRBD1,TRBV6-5,CASSYQGAPPYNEQFF,TGTGCCAGCAGTTATCAGGGGGCCCCCCCGTACAATGAGCAGTTCTTC
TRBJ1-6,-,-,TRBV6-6,CASSYWVDSYNSPLHF,TGTGCCAGCAGTTATTGGGTGGACTCCTATAATTCACCCCTCCACTTT
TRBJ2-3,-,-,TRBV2,CASGGRGAAYF,TGTGCCAGCGGGGGACGAGGGGCCGCGTATTTT